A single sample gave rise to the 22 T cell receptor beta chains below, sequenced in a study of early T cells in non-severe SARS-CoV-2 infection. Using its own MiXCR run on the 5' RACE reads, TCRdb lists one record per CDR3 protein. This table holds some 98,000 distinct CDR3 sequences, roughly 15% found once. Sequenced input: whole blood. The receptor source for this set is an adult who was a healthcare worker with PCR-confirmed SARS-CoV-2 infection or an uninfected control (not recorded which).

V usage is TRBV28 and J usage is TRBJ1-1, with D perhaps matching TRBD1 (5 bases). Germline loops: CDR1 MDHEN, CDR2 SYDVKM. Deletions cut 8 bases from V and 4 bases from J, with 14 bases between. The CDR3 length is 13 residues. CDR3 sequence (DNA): TGTGCCAGCCATGAGGGGTGGGGCACTGAAGCTTTCTTT. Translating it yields CASHEGWGTEAFF.

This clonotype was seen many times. This CDR3 reads CASSDTGFGELFF. CDR3 bases: TGTGCCAGCAGTGACACAGGGTTCGGGGAGCTGTTTTTT. The genes are TRBV25-1 and TRBJ2-2, with TRBD1 as a possible D gene (6 bases). The V gene lost 3 bases and the J gene lost 7 bases, with 9 bases spanning the gap. Germline CDR1 and CDR2: MGHDK and SYGVNS. CDR3 size: 13 residues. Supplemented by reference TRBV25-1 and TRBJ2-2, the full variable domain reads EADIYQTPRYLVIGTGKKITLECSQTMGHDKMYWYQQDPGMELHLIHYSYGVNSTEKGDLSSESTVSRIRTEHFPLTLESARPSHTSQYLCASSDTGFGELFFGEGSRLTVL.

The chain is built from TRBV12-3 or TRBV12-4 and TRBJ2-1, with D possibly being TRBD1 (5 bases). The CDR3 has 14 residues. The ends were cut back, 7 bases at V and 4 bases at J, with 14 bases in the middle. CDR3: CASTPIRGYNEQFF. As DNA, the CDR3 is TGTGCCAGCACCCCGATAAGGGGATACAATGAGCAGTTCTTC.

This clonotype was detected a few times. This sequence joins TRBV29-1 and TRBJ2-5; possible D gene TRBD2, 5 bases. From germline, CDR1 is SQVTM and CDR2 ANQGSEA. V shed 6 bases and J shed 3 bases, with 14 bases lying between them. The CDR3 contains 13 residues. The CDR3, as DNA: TGCAGCGTACGCATGAGGGCGAAAGAGACCCAGTACTTC. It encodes CSVRMRAKETQYF.

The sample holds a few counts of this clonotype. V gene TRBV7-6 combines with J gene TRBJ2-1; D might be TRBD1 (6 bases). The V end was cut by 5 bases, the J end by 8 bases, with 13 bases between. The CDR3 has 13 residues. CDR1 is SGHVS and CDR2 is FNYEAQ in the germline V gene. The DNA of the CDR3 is TGTGCCAGCAGCACCACAGGGAACCATGAGCAGTTCTTC. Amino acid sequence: CASSTTGNHEQFF.

This CDR3 reads CASSPGLYYNEQFF. The CDR3 region has the DNA TGTGCCAGCAGCCCCGGTCTTTACTACAATGAGCAGTTCTTC. The chain joins TRBV5-6 to TRBJ2-1; no definite D call. The CDR3 sequence is 14 residues long. CDR1 SGHDT and CDR2 YYEEEE come from the germline V gene. The ends were cut back, 4 bases at V and 3 bases at J, with 11 bases in the middle. Full variable domain (outside the CDR3, taken from reference TRBV5-6 and TRBJ2-1): DAGVTQSPTHLIKTRGQQVTLRCSPKSGHDTVSWYQQALGQGPQFIFQYYEEEERQRGNFPDRFSGHQFPNYSSELNVNALLLGDSALYLCASSPGLYYNEQFFGPGTRLTVL.

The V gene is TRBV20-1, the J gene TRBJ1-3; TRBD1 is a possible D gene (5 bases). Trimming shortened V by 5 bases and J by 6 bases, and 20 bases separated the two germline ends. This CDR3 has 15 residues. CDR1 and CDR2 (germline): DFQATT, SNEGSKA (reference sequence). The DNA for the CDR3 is TGCAGTGCTGGCGGGGGTTTCATGGGTGTAAACACCATATATTTT. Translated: CSAGGGFMGVNTIYF.

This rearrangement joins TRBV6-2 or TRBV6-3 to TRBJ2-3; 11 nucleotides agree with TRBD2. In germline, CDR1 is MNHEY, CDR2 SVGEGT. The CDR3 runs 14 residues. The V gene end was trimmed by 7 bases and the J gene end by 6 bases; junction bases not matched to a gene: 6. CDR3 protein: CASKKASGGDTQYF. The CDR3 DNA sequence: TGTGCCAGCAAGAAGGCTAGCGGGGGGGATACGCAGTATTTT.

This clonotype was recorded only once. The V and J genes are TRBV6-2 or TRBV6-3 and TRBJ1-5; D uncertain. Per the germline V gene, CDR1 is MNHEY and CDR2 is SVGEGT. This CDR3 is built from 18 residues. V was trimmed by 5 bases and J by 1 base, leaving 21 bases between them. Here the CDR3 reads CASSTNIAQRPSNQPQHF. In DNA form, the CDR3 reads TGTGCCAGCAGTACCAATATAGCCCAGAGACCGAGCAATCAGCCCCAGCATTTT.

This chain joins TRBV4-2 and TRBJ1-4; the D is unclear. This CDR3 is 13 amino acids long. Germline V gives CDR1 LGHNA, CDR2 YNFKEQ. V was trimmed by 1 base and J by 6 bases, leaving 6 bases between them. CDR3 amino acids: CASSQGGDEKLFF. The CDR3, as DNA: TGTGCCAGCAGCCAAGGTGGCGATGAAAAACTGTTTTTT.

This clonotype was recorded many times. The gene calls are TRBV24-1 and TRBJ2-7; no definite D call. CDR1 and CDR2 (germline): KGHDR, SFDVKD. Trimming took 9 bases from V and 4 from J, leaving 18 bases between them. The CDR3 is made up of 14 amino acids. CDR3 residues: CATCTHVRLYEQYF. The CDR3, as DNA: TGTGCCACCTGCACTCACGTCCGGCTTTACGAGCAGTACTTC.

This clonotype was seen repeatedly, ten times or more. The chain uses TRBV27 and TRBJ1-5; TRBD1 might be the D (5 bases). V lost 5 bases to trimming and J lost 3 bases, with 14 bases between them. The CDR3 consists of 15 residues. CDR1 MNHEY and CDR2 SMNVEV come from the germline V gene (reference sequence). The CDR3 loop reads CASSPLPGSNQPQHF. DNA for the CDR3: TGTGCCAGCAGTCCACTCCCAGGGTCCAATCAGCCCCAGCATTTT.

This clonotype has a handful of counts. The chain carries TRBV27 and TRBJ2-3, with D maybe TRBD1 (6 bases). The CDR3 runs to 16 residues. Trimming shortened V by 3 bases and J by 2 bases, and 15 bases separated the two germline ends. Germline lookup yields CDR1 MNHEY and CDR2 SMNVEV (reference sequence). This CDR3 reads CASSLKYDRLTDTQYF. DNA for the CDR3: TGTGCCAGCAGTTTGAAGTACGACAGGCTCACAGATACGCAGTATTTT.

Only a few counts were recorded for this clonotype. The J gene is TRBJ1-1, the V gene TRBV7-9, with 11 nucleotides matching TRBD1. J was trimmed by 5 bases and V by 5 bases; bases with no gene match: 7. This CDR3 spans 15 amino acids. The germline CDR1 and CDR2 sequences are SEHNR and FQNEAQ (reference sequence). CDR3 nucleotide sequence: TGTGCCAGCAGCCCGGGGGACAGGGGGAATACTGAAGCTTTCTTT. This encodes CASSPGDRGNTEAFF.

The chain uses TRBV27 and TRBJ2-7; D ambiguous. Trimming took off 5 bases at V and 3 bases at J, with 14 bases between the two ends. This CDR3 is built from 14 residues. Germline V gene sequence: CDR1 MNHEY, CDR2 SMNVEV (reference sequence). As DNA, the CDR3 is TGTGCCAGCAGTCCCCTCAGGTCTCTCTACGAGCAGTACTTC. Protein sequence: CASSPLRSLYEQYF.

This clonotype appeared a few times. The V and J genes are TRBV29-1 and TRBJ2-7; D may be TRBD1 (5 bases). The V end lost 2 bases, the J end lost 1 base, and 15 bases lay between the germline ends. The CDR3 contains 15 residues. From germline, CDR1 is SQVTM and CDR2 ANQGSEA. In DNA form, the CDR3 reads TGCAGCGTTGAATCGGCCCAGGGTTCGTCCTACGAGCAGTACTTC. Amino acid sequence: CSVESAQGSSYEQYF.

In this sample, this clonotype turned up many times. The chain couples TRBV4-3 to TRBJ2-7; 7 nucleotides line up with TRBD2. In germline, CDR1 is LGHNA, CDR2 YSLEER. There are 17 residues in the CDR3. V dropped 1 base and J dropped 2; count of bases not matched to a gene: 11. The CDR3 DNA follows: TGCGCCAGCAGCCAAGCTCCCGGGATAGCGGGTCCCTACGAGCAGTACTTC. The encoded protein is CASSQAPGIAGPYEQYF.

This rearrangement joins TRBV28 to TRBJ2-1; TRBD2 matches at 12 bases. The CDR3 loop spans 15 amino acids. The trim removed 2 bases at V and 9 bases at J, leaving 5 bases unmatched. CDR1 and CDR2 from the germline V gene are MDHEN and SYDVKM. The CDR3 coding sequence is TGTGCCAGCAGTTTAGGACTAGCGGGAAGTGGTGAGCAGTTCTTC. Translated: CASSLGLAGSGEQFF.

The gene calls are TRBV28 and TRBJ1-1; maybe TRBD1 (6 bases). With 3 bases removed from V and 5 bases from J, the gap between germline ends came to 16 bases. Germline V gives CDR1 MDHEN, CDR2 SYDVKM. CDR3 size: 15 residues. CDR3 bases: TGTGCCAGCAGTTTCCGGGACACGGTGGTGACTGAAGCTTTCTTT. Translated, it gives CASSFRDTVVTEAFF.

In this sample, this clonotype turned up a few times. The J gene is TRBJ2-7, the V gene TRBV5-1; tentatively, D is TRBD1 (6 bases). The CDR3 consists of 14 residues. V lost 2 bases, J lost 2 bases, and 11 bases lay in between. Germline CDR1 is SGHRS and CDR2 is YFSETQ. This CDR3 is CASSFDGQTYEQYF. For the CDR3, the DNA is TGCGCCAGCAGCTTTGACGGACAGACCTACGAGCAGTACTTC.

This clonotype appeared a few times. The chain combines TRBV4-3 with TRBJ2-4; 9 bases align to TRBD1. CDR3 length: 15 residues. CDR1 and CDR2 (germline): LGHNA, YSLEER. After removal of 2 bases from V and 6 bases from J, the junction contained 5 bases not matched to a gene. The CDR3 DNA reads TGCGCCAGCAGCCAAAGATTGGGACAGGGAAACATTCAGTACTTC. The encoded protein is CASSQRLGQGNIQYF.

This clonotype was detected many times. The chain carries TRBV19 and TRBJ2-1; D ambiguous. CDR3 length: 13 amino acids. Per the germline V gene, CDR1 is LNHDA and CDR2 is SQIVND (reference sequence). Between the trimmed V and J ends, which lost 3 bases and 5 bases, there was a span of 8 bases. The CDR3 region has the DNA TGTGCCAGTAGTATGAGGATGGACAATGAGCAGTTCTTC. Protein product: CASSMRMDNEQFF.